This T cell receptor beta chain was documented in a study of blood T cell repertoires in COVID-19. At the level of the study: Material from acute and convalescent COVID-19 was sourced from the United States, Italy and Spain.

This CDR3 is 15 amino acids long. V trimming: 0 bases; J trimming: 10 bases; junction bases outside the gene matches: 5. The germline gives CDR1 SGHRS, CDR2 YFSETQ. As handled by the study authors: The authors estimated nucleated cell counts from reference gene primer amplification. Sequencing used immunoSEQ multiplex PCR; TCRdb keeps in-frame clones, though not all of them. D and trimming were read from the DNA, whereas the V and J calls and clone size are those reported in that table. Counted here are 150,000 to 200,000 clones, 84% occurring once; the ten biggest clones make up approximately 3%. Cohort placement rested on clinical history that participants reported themselves. Exposed volunteers were people who met a COVID-19 case within 2 weeks before study entry.

The clonotype comes from a woman younger than 45 who had been exposed to COVID-19. The genes are TRBV5-1 and TRBJ1-6; 9 bases are a match to TRBD1. Sequencing was done on a sample of PBMCs or T cells enriched from blood (not recorded which). The CDR3 loop reads CASSLATGGESPLHF. In nucleotides, the CDR3 is TGCGCCAGCAGCTTGGCCACAGGGGGCGAGTCACCCCTCCACTTT.